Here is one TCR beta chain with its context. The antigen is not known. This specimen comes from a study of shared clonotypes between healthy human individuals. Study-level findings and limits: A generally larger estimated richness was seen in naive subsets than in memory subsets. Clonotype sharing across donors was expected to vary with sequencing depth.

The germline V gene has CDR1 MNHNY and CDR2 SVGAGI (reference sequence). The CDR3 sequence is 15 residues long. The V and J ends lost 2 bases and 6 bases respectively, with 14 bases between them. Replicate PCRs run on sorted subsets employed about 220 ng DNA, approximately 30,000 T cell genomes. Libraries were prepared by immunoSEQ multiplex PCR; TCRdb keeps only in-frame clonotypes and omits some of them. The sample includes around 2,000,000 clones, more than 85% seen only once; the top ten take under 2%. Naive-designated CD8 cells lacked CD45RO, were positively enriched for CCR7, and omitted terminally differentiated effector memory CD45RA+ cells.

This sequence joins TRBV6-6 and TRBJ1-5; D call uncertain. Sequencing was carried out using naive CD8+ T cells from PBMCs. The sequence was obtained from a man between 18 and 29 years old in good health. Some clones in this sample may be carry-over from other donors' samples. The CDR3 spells CASSYPDEGAQPQHF. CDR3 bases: TGTGCCAGCAGTTACCCGGATGAAGGTGCTCAGCCCCAGCATTTT.